One sample yielded the 30 T cell receptor beta chains listed below, sequenced in a study of shared clonotypes between healthy human individuals. The assay was immunoSEQ multiplex PCR, and TCRdb's table has in-frame clones only and misses some. The sample holds roughly 2 million clones; 90% to 97% are singletons and the top ten take roughly 0.13%. The material sequenced was naive CD4+ T cells sorted from blood. Stated subset: CD45RA+ positively selected. The origin of the receptors is a man younger than 35 in good health.

V is TRBV6-1 and J is TRBJ2-3, with 10 bases lining up with TRBD2. CDR3 length: 21 residues. The junction had 16 bases not matched to a gene; V was cut back by 1 base and J by 0 bases. Germline loops: CDR1 MNHNS, CDR2 SASEGT. The CDR3 sequence is CASSEDGPAGGASSSTDTQYF. Here the CDR3 DNA reads TGTGCCAGCAGTGAAGACGGGCCAGCGGGGGGGGCGAGTTCTAGCACAGATACGCAGTATTTT.

In nucleotides, the CDR3 is TGTGCCAGTAGCCCGGACAGGTCAACCAATCAGCCCCAGCATTTT. Amino acids: CASSPDRSTNQPQHF. V gene TRBV19 combines with J gene TRBJ1-5; 7 nucleotides line up with TRBD1. The germline gives CDR1 LNHDA, CDR2 SQIVND (reference sequence). The CDR3 is 15 amino acids. Germline trimming cut 6 bases from V and 3 bases from J; bases unmatched to any gene: 8.

V gene TRBV28 combines with J gene TRBJ1-4; 7 bases are a match to TRBD1. The germline CDR1 and CDR2 sequences are MDHEN and SYDVKM. The CDR3 consists of 19 residues. V lost 6 bases and J lost 0; bases outside the gene matches: 16. This chain's CDR3 is CASRPRDRPNFPTNEKLFF. DNA of the CDR3: TGTGCCAGCAGGCCACGGGACAGACCAAACTTTCCAACTAATGAAAAACTGTTTTTT.

The rearrangement uses TRBV18 and TRBJ1-1; D not resolved. Deletions cut 5 bases from V and 7 bases from J, with 17 bases between. The CDR3 length is 14 residues. Per germline, CDR1 KGHSH and CDR2 LQKENI. DNA of the CDR3: TGTGCCAGCTCAGCTGCCCTAAACGCAGGTGAAGCTTTCTTT. Amino acids: CASSAALNAGEAFF. The whole variable domain, remainder taken from reference TRBV18 and TRBJ1-1, is NAGVMQNPRHLVRRRGQEARLRCSPMKGHSHVYWYRQLPEEGLKFMVYLQKENIIDESGMPKERFSAEFPKEGPSILRIQQVVRGDSAAYFCASSAALNAGEAFFGQGTRLTVV.

Turning to this clone: The identical CDR3 is also encoded by other nucleotide sequences in the sample. The rearrangement links TRBV18 to TRBJ2-5; the D gene could be TRBD1 or TRBD2 (6 bases each). This CDR3 has 13 residues. Germline loops: CDR1 KGHSH, CDR2 LQKENI. The V end was cut by 4 bases, the J end by 4 bases, with 10 bases between. The DNA of the CDR3 is TGTGCCAGCTCACGCGAGGGGGGAGAGACCCAGTACTTC. Its protein is CASSREGGETQYF.

The gene calls are TRBV5-5 and TRBJ1-5, with D unresolved. The germline CDR1 and CDR2 sequences are SGHKS and YYEKEE (reference sequence). V was trimmed by 4 bases and J by 6 bases, leaving 14 bases between them. The CDR3 length is 14 residues. CDR3 sequence: CASSLQPGIQPQHF. The DNA for the CDR3 is TGTGCCAGCAGCCTACAACCCGGGATTCAGCCCCAGCATTTT.

The gene calls are TRBV30 and TRBJ2-7; 7 nucleotides match TRBD1. The length of the CDR3 is 15 residues. The J segment lost 2 bases and the V segment lost 0 bases, leaving 7 bases of the junction unmatched. Germline V gives CDR1 GTSNPN, CDR2 SVGIG (reference sequence). The CDR3, as DNA: TGTGCCTGGAGTGTGCCCAGACAGGGTACCTACGAGCAGTACTTC. This gives the protein CAWSVPRQGTYEQYF.

The CDR3 bases are TGTGCCTGGGCCTTCATGGGGACCCAGTACTTC. The encoded protein is CAWAFMGTQYF. This chain joins TRBV30 and TRBJ2-5; the D is unclear. Germline CDR1 reads GTSNPN; CDR2 reads SVGIG (reference sequence). The CDR3 loop spans 11 amino acids. Trimming stripped 5 bases from V and 7 bases from J, with 11 bases between.

V usage is TRBV7-3 and J usage is TRBJ1-1; D not resolved. The CDR3 consists of 15 residues. The germline V gene has CDR1 SGHTA and CDR2 FQGTGA. V was pared by 5 bases and J by 0 bases, with 13 bases between. CDR3 nucleotide sequence: TGTGCCAGCAGCCTACAAGGATCCATGAACACTGAAGCTTTCTTT. Its translation is CASSLQGSMNTEAFF.

The CDR3 loop reads CASSLGSLAGRPYEQYF. The CDR3 nucleotides are TGCGCCAGCAGCTTGGGGTCACTAGCGGGCCGCCCCTACGAGCAGTACTTC. The chain has TRBV5-1 and TRBJ2-7; 9 bases align to TRBD2. This CDR3 comprises 17 residues. Germline V gene data show CDR1 as SGHRS and CDR2 as YFSETQ. The V gene end was trimmed by 0 bases and the J gene end by 2 bases; junction bases not matched to a gene: 9.

J is TRBJ2-3 and V is TRBV5-4; D unresolved. V was cut by 2 bases and J by 3 bases, with 10 bases left in between. The length of the CDR3 is 14 residues. Per the germline V gene, CDR1 is SGHNT and CDR2 is YYREEE (reference sequence). For the CDR3, the DNA is TGTGCCAGCAGCTTCGAACTGTCGACAGATACGCAGTATTTT. Translation: CASSFELSTDTQYF. The full variable domain, its missing parts supplied by reference TRBV5-4 and TRBJ2-3, is ETGVTQSPTHLIKTRGQQVTLRCSSQSGHNTVSWYQQALGQGPQFIFQYYREEENGRGNFPPRFSGLQFPNYSSELNVNALELDDSALYLCASSFELSTDTQYFGPGTRLTVL.

The V call is TRBV18, the J call TRBJ1-5; 10 bases match TRBD1. V dropped 4 bases and J dropped 7; count of bases not matched to a gene: 7. Germline lookup yields CDR1 KGHSH and CDR2 LQKENI. The CDR3 length is 15 residues. CDR3 region: CASSRTGGIEQPQHF. The CDR3 coding sequence is TGTGCCAGCTCACGGACAGGGGGAATTGAACAGCCCCAGCATTTT.

The CDR3 DNA reads as TGTGCCAGGTGGGACGCCCGCTACACAGATACGCAGTATTTT. The encoded protein is CARWDARYTDTQYF. The V and J genes are TRBV30 and TRBJ2-3, with D perhaps matching TRBD1 or TRBD2 (5 bases each). V lost 8 bases and J 2 bases, leaving 17 bases between the germline ends. The V gene's germline CDR1 is GTSNPN and CDR2 SVGIG (reference sequence). This CDR3 has 14 amino acids.

The chain links TRBV9 to TRBJ1-4, with 9 bases aligning to TRBD1. CDR3 length: 13 residues. The germline gives CDR1 SGDLS, CDR2 YYNGEE. V lost 3 bases to trimming and J lost 8 bases; unmatched junction nucleotides: 2. The CDR3 reads CASSGQGVEKLFF. The DNA of the CDR3 is TGTGCCAGCAGCGGACAGGGGGTGGAAAAACTGTTTTTT.

This chain joins TRBV28 and TRBJ2-7, with TRBD1 matching 9 bases. The CDR3 consists of 16 residues. V gave up 3 bases and J gave up 6 bases; unmatched junction bases: 12. CDR1 and CDR2 from the germline V gene are MDHEN and SYDVKM. The CDR3 coding sequence is TGTGCCAGCAGTTTCCTCCTCCGGGACAGGGAGATCGAGCAGTACTTC. It codes for CASSFLLRDREIEQYF.

The rearrangement uses TRBV6-5 and TRBJ2-7, with unresolved D. The CDR3 extends over 16 amino acids. The germline V and J ends were trimmed by 3 bases and 0 bases, with 15 bases remaining between them. CDR1 is MNHEY, CDR2 SVGAGI, per germline. The CDR3 DNA sequence: TGTGCCAGCAGTTATTCGGTGATAAGGAGCTCCTACGAGCAGTACTTC. Translated, it gives CASSYSVIRSSYEQYF.

The J gene is TRBJ2-7, the V gene TRBV5-6; 9 bases align to TRBD1. The CDR3 spans 17 residues. The V gene end was trimmed by 0 bases and the J gene end by 0 bases; junction bases not matched to a gene: 7. Looked up from germline, CDR1 is SGHDT and CDR2 is YYEEEE. The DNA for the CDR3 is TGTGCCAGCAGCTTGGACCCAAGGACAGGGGCCTCCTACGAGCAGTACTTC. It codes for CASSLDPRTGASYEQYF.

This chain connects TRBV7-9 to TRBJ2-4; weak D call: TRBD1 (5 bases). CDR3 length equals 14 residues. The V end lost 4 bases, the J end lost 5 bases, and 12 bases lay between the germline ends. Germline V gene sequence: CDR1 SEHNR, CDR2 FQNEAQ (reference sequence). CDR3 bases: TGTGCCAGCAGCTCCCCAGGGCCTGAAAACATTCAGTACTTC. It yields the protein CASSSPGPENIQYF.

The J gene is TRBJ1-1, the V gene TRBV9; a weak D match, TRBD1 (5 bases). The length of the CDR3 is 15 residues. Germline V gene data show CDR1 as SGDLS and CDR2 as YYNGEE. V gave up 4 bases and J gave up 5 bases, with 18 bases separating them. The CDR3 nucleotides are TGTGCCAGCAGCCCGGAATGGGGGATCCGGACTGAAGCTTTCTTT. It specifies CASSPEWGIRTEAFF.

The V gene is TRBV5-1, the J gene TRBJ2-7, with a possible D match to TRBD1 (5 bases). In germline, CDR1 is SGHRS, CDR2 YFSETQ. Deletions cut 5 bases from V and 1 base from J, with 16 bases between. The CDR3 covers 15 residues. This CDR3 is CASSSGQGWSYEQYF. For the CDR3, the DNA is TGCGCCAGCAGTTCCGGGCAGGGATGGTCCTACGAGCAGTACTTC.

The gene calls are TRBV27 and TRBJ1-2, with TRBD1 as a possible D gene (6 bases). Germline V gene data show CDR1 as MNHEY and CDR2 as SMNVEV (reference sequence). The CDR3 length is 16 residues. Trimming removed 3 bases from V and 8 bases from J, with 22 bases in between. The CDR3 loop is CASSLRAPQGTGGYTF. Written as DNA, the CDR3 is TGTGCCAGCAGTTTGAGGGCCCCCCAGGGGACGGGAGGCTACACCTTC.

The chain has TRBV18 and TRBJ1-5, with D unresolved. Trimming removed 2 bases at V and 4 bases at J, with 15 bases between. This CDR3 has 16 residues. Germline lookup yields CDR1 KGHSH and CDR2 LQKENI. CDR3 residues: CASSPSMSANNQPQHF. DNA for the CDR3: TGTGCCAGCTCACCATCCATGTCAGCAAATAATCAGCCCCAGCATTTT.

The gene calls are TRBV7-2 and TRBJ1-4, with 9 bases matching TRBD1. Unmatched junction bases numbered 12, after V lost 5 bases and J lost 8 bases. Germline V CDR1 and CDR2: SGHTA, FQGNSA. The CDR3 is 16 residues long. CDR3 nucleotide sequence: TGTGCCAGCAGCCCCACCACGGCTACAGGGGGCGAAAAACTGTTTTTT. Translation gives CASSPTTATGGEKLFF. Together with reference TRBV7-2 and TRBJ1-4, the CDR3 gives the full variable domain: GAGVSQSPSNKVTEKGKDVELRCDPISGHTALYWYRQSLGQGLEFLIYFQGNSAPDKSGLPSDRFSAERTGGSVSTLTIQRTQQEDSAVYLCASSPTTATGGEKLFFGSGTQLSVL.

Concerning this clone: The sample carries other DNA sequences with the same CDR3. This chain connects TRBV19 to TRBJ1-4; 9 nucleotides agree with TRBD1. The germline V gene has CDR1 LNHDA and CDR2 SQIVND (reference sequence). The CDR3 runs 14 residues. V shed 9 bases and J 7 bases; nucleotides not matched to a gene: 9. The CDR3 nucleotides read TGTGCCAGCCGGAAGGGACAGGGAGGTGAAAAACTGTTTTTT. This codes for CASRKGQGGEKLFF.

The chain combines TRBV7-9 with TRBJ1-1, with D uncertain. From germline, CDR1 is SEHNR and CDR2 FQNEAQ (reference sequence). There are 13 residues in the CDR3. The V end lost 6 bases, the J end lost 1 base, and 9 bases lay between the germline ends. CDR3 DNA sequence: TGTGCCAGCAGACTTACAGAGAACACTGAAGCTTTCTTT. Translated, it gives CASRLTENTEAFF. The variable domain in full, completed from reference TRBV7-9 and TRBJ1-1, reads DTGVSQNPRHKITKRGQNVTFRCDPISEHNRLYWYRQTLGQGPEFLTYFQNEAQLEKSRLLSDRFSAERPKGSFSTLEIQRTEQGDSAMYLCASRLTENTEAFFGQGTRLTVV.

For this clone: The sample carries other DNA sequences with the same CDR3. The V call is TRBV7-2, the J call TRBJ1-6, with TRBD1 matching over 7 bases. J was trimmed by 7 bases and V by 3 bases; bases with no gene match: 3. The CDR3 length is 14 residues. Germline loops: CDR1 SGHTA, CDR2 FQGNSA. CDR3 coding DNA: TGTGCCAGCAGCTTCGGGACAGTAAATTCACCCCTCCACTTT. It codes for CASSFGTVNSPLHF.

The V gene is TRBV11-3, the J gene TRBJ2-5; D is possibly TRBD1 (6 bases). Trimming removed 6 bases from V and 2 bases from J, with 7 bases in between. The CDR3 covers 12 residues. Germline V gives CDR1 SGHNT, CDR2 YENEEA. This CDR3 reads CASSGQQETQYF. The CDR3, as DNA: TGTGCCAGCAGTGGACAGCAAGAGACCCAGTACTTC.

The gene calls are TRBV7-8 and TRBJ1-2; perhaps TRBD1 as D (5 bases). The length of the CDR3 is 15 residues. Germline CDR1 is SGHVS and CDR2 is FQNEAQ. V lost 0 bases, J lost 2 bases, and 10 bases lay in between. The CDR3 DNA sequence: TGTGCCAGCAGCTTAGCGGGTCCAGGGAACTATGGCTACACCTTC. Its protein product is CASSLAGPGNYGYTF.

As for this clone: The sample holds other DNA sequences that translate to the same CDR3. The genes are TRBV6-5 and TRBJ2-7; D ambiguous. Germline V CDR1 and CDR2: MNHEY, SVGAGI. V lost 2 bases and J 1 base, leaving 6 bases between the germline ends. This CDR3 spans 13 amino acids. The CDR3 DNA follows: TGTGCCAGCAGTTACCGTCCGTCCTACGAGCAGTACTTC. Amino acids: CASSYRPSYEQYF.

Of note for this clone: The junction differs from germline at one of its ends, possibly a read error. The V gene is TRBV25-1, the J gene TRBJ1-3; perhaps TRBD1 as D (5 bases). This CDR3 is built from 14 residues. Germline values: CDR1 MGHDK, CDR2 SYGVNS. CDR3 DNA: TGTGCCAGCAGTGAACCGGGGGGTGGAGACACCATATATTTT. This translates into CASSEPGGGDTIYF.